Below, 22 T cell receptor beta chains from the same sample are listed, as sequenced in a study of T-cell reconstitution after alpha-beta-depleted transplantation in children. Library preparation (for TCRbeta) was performed with unique molecular identifiers. Each CDR3 protein is one row after TCRdb ran MiXCR on the PCR reads. The table has 300,000 to 350,000 distinct CDR3 sequences, 15% to 20% seen once; the top ten hold about 41%. The sample here was PBMCs, mostly from graft donor cells, taken 360 days after TCRalphabeta/CD19-depleted stem cell transplant. The origin of the receptors is a male patient between 2 and 10 years old who had a stem cell transplant for acute lymphoblastic leukemia, so the T cells may come from the graft donor.

This clonotype was detected ten times or more. The chain employs TRBV7-9 and TRBJ2-7; 7 nucleotides align to TRBD2. This CDR3 contains 16 residues. J lost 2 bases, V lost 5 bases, and 12 bases had no gene match. Germline CDR1 and CDR2: SEHNR and FQNEAQ (reference sequence). The CDR3 nucleotides read TGTGCCAGCAGCACCCTTCTTAGCGGGCGTCCCTACGAGCAGTACTTC. Amino acid sequence: CASSTLLSGRPYEQYF.

The V call is TRBV20-1, the J call TRBJ2-1; D is undetermined. Trimming removed 3 bases from V and 2 bases from J, with 11 bases in between. This CDR3 comprises 14 residues. CDR1 and CDR2 from the germline V gene are DFQATT and SNEGSKA (reference sequence). The CDR3 is CSASAAVPYNEQFF. The CDR3 region has the DNA TGCAGTGCTAGCGCCGCGGTCCCCTACAATGAGCAGTTCTTC.

This rearrangement joins TRBV10-3 to TRBJ2-7, with D possibly being TRBD2 (6 bases). The CDR3 length is 15 residues. Between the trimmed V and J ends, which lost 6 bases and 0 bases, there was a span of 15 bases. In germline, CDR1 is ENHRY, CDR2 SYGVKD. The chain's CDR3 is CAISFEEGLSYEQYF. The CDR3 nucleotides are TGTGCCATCAGCTTCGAGGAGGGCCTCTCCTACGAGCAGTACTTC.

This clonotype was found once. The chain combines TRBV28 with TRBJ2-7; D gene unclear. The CDR3 is 17 amino acids. V lost 1 base and J lost 1, with 17 bases in between. Germline CDR1 reads MDHEN; CDR2 reads SYDVKM. The CDR3 DNA is TGTGCCAGCAGTTTATCCCCCCCGGGTTTAGCATCCTACGAGCAGTACTTC. Residues: CASSLSPPGLASYEQYF.

This clonotype was seen only a few times. The CDR3 nucleotides read TGTGCCAGCAGCCCAAATCGGTGGGTTGCAACTAATGAAAAACTGTTTTTT. Translating it yields CASSPNRWVATNEKLFF. The chain carries TRBV28 and TRBJ1-4; D is ambiguous. There are 17 residues in the CDR3. Deletions cut 6 bases from V and 0 bases from J, with 17 bases between. Germline CDR1 MDHEN, CDR2 SYDVKM.

This chain's CDR3 is CASSLAETQAAEAFF. The CDR3 DNA follows: TGTGCCAGCAGCTTAGCCGAGACGCAGGCGGCTGAAGCTTTCTTT. This chain joins TRBV7-9 and TRBJ1-1; D not certain. Germline V gene sequence: CDR1 SEHNR, CDR2 FQNEAQ (reference sequence). This CDR3 has 15 residues. V shed 0 bases and J shed 6 bases, with 14 bases lying between them.

This clonotype was detected only a few times. This chain uses TRBV20-1 with TRBJ2-1, with TRBD2 matching 10 bases. V lost 5 bases to trimming and J lost 6 bases; unmatched junction nucleotides: 13. The germline gives CDR1 DFQATT, CDR2 SNEGSKA (reference sequence). CDR3 length equals 16 residues. The CDR3 region has the DNA TGCAGTGCTTCTGACCCAGCGGGAGGGCCTCCCAATGAGCAGTTCTTC. Translating gives CSASDPAGGPPNEQFF.

The rearrangement joins TRBV4-3 to TRBJ2-1; 10 bases are shared with TRBD2. Germline values: CDR1 LGHNA, CDR2 YSLEER. Germline trimming cut 3 bases from V and 4 bases from J; bases unmatched to any gene: 9. The CDR3 is 17 amino acids. In DNA form, the CDR3 reads TGCGCCAGCAGCCATGGAGCGGGAGGGCCCCTTTACAATGAGCAGTTCTTC. Translated: CASSHGAGGPLYNEQFF.

This rearrangement joins TRBV20-1 to TRBJ2-1; D may correspond to TRBD1 or TRBD2 (5 bases each). The length of the CDR3 is 16 residues. CDR1 and CDR2 from the germline V gene are DFQATT and SNEGSKA (reference sequence). The V gene lost 1 base and the J gene lost 7 bases, with 20 bases spanning the gap. This CDR3 is CSARALFVGVANEQFF. Here the CDR3 DNA reads TGCAGTGCTAGAGCCCTGTTTGTGGGGGTCGCGAATGAGCAGTTCTTC.

The table lists this clonotype with a few counts. Here the CDR3 reads CASRIDRSSYEQYF. Written as DNA, the CDR3 is TGTGCCAGCAGAATCGACAGGAGCTCCTACGAGCAGTACTTC. The chain uses TRBV6-5 and TRBJ2-7, with a tentative D call TRBD1 (6 bases). The CDR3 runs 14 residues. Germline V gene data show CDR1 as MNHEY and CDR2 as SVGAGI. The V end lost 6 bases, the J end lost 0 bases, and 12 bases lay between the germline ends.

The chain uses TRBV12-3 or TRBV12-4 and TRBJ1-1; no clear D. The CDR3 runs to 15 residues. V lost 1 base and J lost 1, with 10 bases in between. The DNA of the CDR3 is TGTGCCAGCAGTTTAGTCACAGATCAGAACACTGAAGCTTTCTTT. Its translation is CASSLVTDQNTEAFF.

This chain connects TRBV3-1 to TRBJ1-1, with D uncertain. The CDR3 is 15 residues long. With 10 bases removed from V and 1 base from J, the gap between germline ends came to 19 bases. CDR1 is LGHDT and CDR2 is YNNKEL in the germline V gene (reference sequence). Here the CDR3 reads CAISLMGGKNTEAFF. Here the CDR3 DNA reads TGTGCCATCAGTTTAATGGGAGGGAAGAACACTGAAGCTTTCTTT.

The chain links TRBV3-1 to TRBJ2-2; D not certain. The CDR3 has 14 amino acids. With 3 bases removed from V and 1 base from J, the gap between germline ends came to 6 bases. From germline, CDR1 is LGHDT and CDR2 YNNKEL (reference sequence). The CDR3 spells CASSQGWNTGELFF. The CDR3 DNA sequence: TGTGCCAGCAGCCAGGGGTGGAACACCGGGGAGCTGTTTTTT.

This clonotype has more than one count but fewer than ten. V usage is TRBV28 and J usage is TRBJ2-3; 10 nucleotides agree with TRBD2. Germline V gene data show CDR1 as MDHEN and CDR2 as SYDVKM. Trimming cost V 6 bases and J 3 bases; bases outside gene matches: 0. This CDR3 region has 13 residues. DNA of the CDR3: TGTGCCAGCAGGGGACTAGCGACAGATACGCAGTATTTT. Translating gives CASRGLATDTQYF.

This clonotype was found many times. CDR3 residues: CSVDVGNRNGYTF. The CDR3 DNA reads as TGCAGCGTTGACGTGGGGAATAGAAATGGCTACACCTTC. This chain links TRBV29-1 with TRBJ1-2; D is unresolved. Trimming took off 3 bases at V and 6 bases at J, with 14 bases between the two ends. The length of the CDR3 is 13 residues. Germline CDR1 reads SQVTM; CDR2 reads ANQGSEA.

This clonotype was recorded a few times. The V gene is TRBV5-1, the J gene TRBJ2-3, with D possibly TRBD1 on 6 matching bases. The CDR3 runs 14 residues. V was clipped by 1 base and J by 4 bases, with 10 bases between them. Germline values: CDR1 SGHRS, CDR2 YFSETQ. The CDR3 nucleotides are TGCGCCAGCAGCTTGTACAAGGGGGCAGATACGCAGTATTTT. Translation gives CASSLYKGADTQYF.

This rearrangement joins TRBV19 to TRBJ2-7, with D perhaps matching TRBD1 or TRBD2 (5 bases each). V was trimmed by 6 bases and J by 5 bases, leaving 14 bases between them. Germline lookup yields CDR1 LNHDA and CDR2 SQIVND (reference sequence). The CDR3 length is 13 residues. CDR3 bases: TGTGCCAGTAGCGGGACCCCACCCGACGAGCAGTACTTC. Its protein is CASSGTPPDEQYF.

The rearrangement links TRBV10-3 to TRBJ2-2; 15 nucleotides match TRBD2. CDR1 and CDR2 (germline): ENHRY, SYGVKD. The CDR3 runs 17 residues. Unmatched junction bases numbered 4, after V lost 4 bases and J lost 4 bases. CDR3: CAISGGLAGGFTGELFF. The CDR3, as DNA: TGTGCCATCAGTGGAGGACTAGCGGGAGGGTTCACCGGGGAGCTGTTTTTT.

The gene calls are TRBV20-1 and TRBJ2-5, with D perhaps matching TRBD2 (6 bases). V was cut by 6 bases and J by 3 bases, with 14 bases left in between. In germline, CDR1 is DFQATT, CDR2 SNEGSKA (reference sequence). The CDR3 sequence is 13 residues long. The CDR3 bases are TGCAGTGCGAGGATACTAGCCGAAGAGACCCAGTACTTC. It yields the protein CSARILAEETQYF.

This clonotype was seen a handful of times. The CDR3 coding sequence is TGCAGCGTTGAAGAGACTAGCGGGGCCCCCTACGAGCAGTACTTC. It codes for CSVEETSGAPYEQYF. V gene TRBV29-1 combines with J gene TRBJ2-7; TRBD2 matches at 11 bases. Trimming took 0 bases from V and 2 from J; bases not matched to a gene: 3. There are 15 residues in the CDR3. The germline gives CDR1 SQVTM, CDR2 ANQGSEA.

The chain links TRBV5-1 to TRBJ2-5, with 7 bases fitting TRBD2. V gave up 3 bases and J gave up 2 bases; unmatched junction bases: 13. Germline V gene lookup returns CDR1 SGHRS and CDR2 YFSETQ. This CDR3 contains 17 residues. In DNA, the CDR3 is TGCGCCAGCAGCTCCGGCCGTGGGTGGGGGGGACAAGAGACCCAGTACTTC. Residues: CASSSGRGWGGQETQYF.

The rearrangement links TRBV11-2 to TRBJ2-3; 9 bases agree with TRBD2. V lost 2 bases, J lost 2 bases, and 5 bases stayed unmatched. This CDR3 is built from 16 residues. Germline V CDR1 and CDR2: SGHAT, FQNNGV. CDR3 protein: CASSLRREGYTDTQYF. Written as DNA, the CDR3 is TGTGCCAGCAGCTTAAGGCGGGAGGGTTACACAGATACGCAGTATTTT.